This T cell receptor (beta chain) appears in the sequencing data of a study of response to subunit inactivated influenza vaccine. Germline assignment: CDR1 DFQATT and CDR2 SNEGSKA (reference sequence). V lost 5 bases to trimming and J lost 6 bases, with 13 bases between them. The CDR3 is made up of 12 amino acids. Each CDR3 protein gets one entry after TCRdb re-called the RT-PCR reads with MiXCR. Of almost 600,000 distinct CDR3 sequences in the sample, around 15% were seen once. This clonotype has only a few counts. The receptor was isolated from a man aged 50 to 59 who received an inactivated influenza vaccine. This sample comprised PBMCs from blood, obtained less than 13 days after vaccination. This chain links TRBV20-1 with TRBJ1-2, with D possibly matching TRBD1 (5 bases). The CDR3 spells CSALRGGHGYTF. Written as DNA, the CDR3 is TGCAGTGCTCTTCGGGGGGGTCATGGCTACACCTTC.